This TCR beta chain was observed in a study of synovial regulatory T cells in juvenile arthritis. For the study at large: Over 5 patients were on methotrexate and a few were untreated. General study points: Synovial Teff and blood CPL repertoires partially overlapped with iaTreg TCR repertoires, which were largely patient-private. TCR diversity was lower in inflammation-associated blood Treg cells than in other blood Treg cells.

HLA-DR+ Treg cells made up the iaTreg subset. Patients had median age roughly 12 years, range 2.4-22.9. This clone ranks as medium-sized (0.01 to 0.1%) in terms of frequency. Its antigen is not known. This CDR3 is built from 15 residues. No DNA sequence is on record. From germline, CDR1 is MNHEY and CDR2 SVGAGI. Method: immunoSEQ multiplex PCR; TCRdb's copy keeps in-frame clones and lacks some. The sample includes roughly 1,200 clones. Sequencing was performed on Treg cells from blood. Subset meaning: HLA-DR+ inflammation-associated blood Treg cells. The sequence was collected from a donor younger than 30 with juvenile idiopathic arthritis. V usage is TRBV6-5 and J usage is TRBJ1-5. The CDR3 here is CASSYGGSGNQPQHF.